Presented here are 6 T cell receptor beta chains from one specimen sequenced in a study of spatial heterogeneity in lung cancer. TCRdb redid the calling of the 5' RACE reads with MiXCR, one entry per CDR3 protein. This table holds under 100,000 distinct CDR3 sequences, roughly 8.7% found once. Noted time point: sample taken at primary tumor resection. Whole RNA came from tumor, nontumor lung or frozen PBMC and was sequenced without being sorted. The input for sequencing was PBMCs, taken at surgery. Every receptor here comes from a male donor with early-stage non-small cell lung cancer.

This clonotype was counted only a few times. The chain is built from TRBV24-1 and TRBJ2-1; TRBD2 matches 7 bases. The germline CDR1 and CDR2 sequences are KGHDR and SFDVKD. CDR3 length equals 17 residues. V lost 3 bases to trimming and J lost 4 bases; unmatched junction nucleotides: 11. The CDR3 loop is CATSDPSGVGGYNEQFF. Here the CDR3 DNA reads TGTGCCACCAGTGATCCGAGCGGGGTCGGGGGTTACAATGAGCAGTTCTTC.

This clonotype occurred a few times. V and J are TRBV3-1 and TRBJ2-2; no reliable D call. Germline V lookup: CDR1 LGHDT, CDR2 YNNKEL (reference sequence). V lost 4 bases to trimming and J lost 7 bases, with 10 bases between them. The CDR3 contains 13 residues. This chain's CDR3 is CASSPAGNGELFF. The CDR3 DNA reads TGTGCCAGCAGCCCAGCCGGTAACGGGGAGCTGTTTTTT. The full variable domain, completed using reference TRBV3-1 and TRBJ2-2, is DTAVSQTPKYLVTQMGNDKSIKCEQNLGHDTMYWYKQDSKKFLKIMFSYNNKELIINETVPNRFSPKSPDKAHLNLHINSLELGDSAVYFCASSPAGNGELFFGEGSRLTVL.

The genes are TRBV2 and TRBJ1-1; 8 nucleotides align to TRBD1. V was clipped by 3 bases and J by 3 bases; unmatched bases: 3. This CDR3 comprises 14 residues. From germline, CDR1 is SNHLY and CDR2 FYNNEI. The CDR3 sequence: CASSDDRGYTEAFF. The DNA of the CDR3 is TGTGCCAGCAGTGACGACAGGGGTTACACTGAAGCTTTCTTT.

This clonotype has a count of ten or more. V and J are TRBV5-1 and TRBJ1-1; no clear D gene. Trimming removed 1 base from V and 7 bases from J, with 14 bases in between. CDR3 length: 14 residues. The V gene's germline CDR1 is SGHRS and CDR2 YFSETQ. This chain's CDR3 is CASSLLPGAYEAFF. The CDR3, as DNA: TGCGCCAGCAGCTTGCTCCCAGGAGCTTATGAAGCTTTCTTT.

This clonotype has a count of ten or more. This sequence joins TRBV20-1 and TRBJ1-1; D remains unclear. V was trimmed by 0 bases and J by 1 base, leaving 9 bases between them. This CDR3 spans 14 amino acids. Germline V gene lookup returns CDR1 DFQATT and CDR2 SNEGSKA (reference sequence). The CDR3 loop is CSARDLAPNTEAFF. In DNA, the CDR3 is TGCAGTGCTAGAGATCTAGCGCCGAACACTGAAGCTTTCTTT.

This clonotype was seen repeatedly, ten times or more. V gene TRBV5-6 combines with J gene TRBJ2-6, with a possible D match to TRBD1 (6 bases). Germline lookup yields CDR1 SGHDT and CDR2 YYEEEE. V was trimmed by 2 bases and J by 2 bases, leaving 8 bases between them. The CDR3 has 15 residues. The CDR3 DNA follows: TGTGCCAGCAGCTTTAACAGGGCTGGGGCCAACGTCCTGACTTTC. This encodes CASSFNRAGANVLTF.